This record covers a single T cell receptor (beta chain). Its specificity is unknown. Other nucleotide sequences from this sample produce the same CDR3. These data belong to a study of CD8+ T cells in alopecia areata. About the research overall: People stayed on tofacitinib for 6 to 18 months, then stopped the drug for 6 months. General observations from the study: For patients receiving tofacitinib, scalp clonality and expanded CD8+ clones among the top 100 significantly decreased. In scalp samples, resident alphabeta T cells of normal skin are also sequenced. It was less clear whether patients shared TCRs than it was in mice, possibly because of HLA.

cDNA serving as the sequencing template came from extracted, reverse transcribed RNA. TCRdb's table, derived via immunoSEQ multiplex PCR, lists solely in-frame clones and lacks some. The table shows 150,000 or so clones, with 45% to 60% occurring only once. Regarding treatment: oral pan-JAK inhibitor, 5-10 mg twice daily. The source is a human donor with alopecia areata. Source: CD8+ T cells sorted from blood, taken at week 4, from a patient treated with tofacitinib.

CDR3 bases: TGCGCCAGCAGCTTGGCCTCTGGGGGGCTTGAGACCCAGTACTTC. Translation: CASSLASGGLETQYF. The V call is TRBV5-1, the J call TRBJ2-5; D assignment may be TRBD1 or TRBD2 (6 bases each). This CDR3 is 15 amino acids long. Germline V gene sequence: CDR1 SGHRS, CDR2 YFSETQ. Trimming removed 0 bases at V and 5 bases at J, with 14 bases between.